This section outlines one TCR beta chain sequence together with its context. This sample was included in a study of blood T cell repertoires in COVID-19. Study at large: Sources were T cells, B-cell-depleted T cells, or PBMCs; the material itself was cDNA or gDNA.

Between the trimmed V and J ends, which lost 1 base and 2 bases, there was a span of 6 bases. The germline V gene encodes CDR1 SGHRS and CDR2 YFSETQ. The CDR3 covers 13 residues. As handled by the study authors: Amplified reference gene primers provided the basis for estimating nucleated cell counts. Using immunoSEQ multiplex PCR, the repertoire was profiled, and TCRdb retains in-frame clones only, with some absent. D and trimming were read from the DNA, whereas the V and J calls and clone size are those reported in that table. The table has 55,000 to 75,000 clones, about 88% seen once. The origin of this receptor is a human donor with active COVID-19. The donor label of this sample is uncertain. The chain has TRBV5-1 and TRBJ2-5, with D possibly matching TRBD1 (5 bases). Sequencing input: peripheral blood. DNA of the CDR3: TGCGCCAGCAGCTTGCAGGGACAAGAGACCCAGTACTTC. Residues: CASSLQGQETQYF.